The next 18 T cell receptor beta chains were all read from a single sample in a study of control samples from healthy donors and cancer patients. The table came from immunoSEQ multiplex PCR; TCRdb's copy has only in-frame clones and leaves some out. The table shows hundreds of thousands of clones, with 80% to 95% occurring only once. Sample: PBMCs. Receptors originate from a man aged 40-55 years with head and neck cancer.

The V call is TRBV5-8, the J call TRBJ2-5; 7 bases map to TRBD1. The V segment lost 1 base and the J segment 5 bases; nucleotides outside the gene matches: 14. CDR1 is SGHTS and CDR2 is YDEGEE in the germline V gene. This CDR3 has 17 amino acids. The CDR3 loop reads CASSLMYSTGPEETQYF. The CDR3 region has the DNA TGTGCCAGCAGCTTGATGTACTCGACAGGGCCCGAGGAGACCCAGTACTTC.

The chain links TRBV5-4 to TRBJ2-1; D not certain. There are 15 residues in the CDR3. Germline V gene sequence: CDR1 SGHNT, CDR2 YYREEE (reference sequence). The ends were cut back, 1 base at V and 4 bases at J, with 12 bases in the middle. This CDR3 is CASSLQLDIYNEQFF. Written as DNA, the CDR3 is TGTGCCAGCAGCTTGCAGCTAGATATTTACAATGAGCAGTTCTTC.

This chain uses TRBV3-1 (or the pseudogene TRBV3-2) with TRBJ2-7, with a tentative D call TRBD1 (7 bases). The germline CDR1 and CDR2 sequences are LGHDT and YNNKEL (reference sequence). The CDR3 is made up of 15 amino acids. Trimming pared 4 bases from V and 2 bases from J, leaving 15 bases between. The CDR3: CASSPSGGIPYEQYF. CDR3 DNA: TGTGCCAGCAGCCCCTCAGGGGGGATTCCCTACGAGCAGTACTTC.

The chain is built from TRBV15 and TRBJ2-7; a possible D gene is TRBD1 (6 bases). Trimming left V 5 bases short and J 3 bases short, with 11 bases between. Germline CDR1 reads LNHNV; CDR2 reads YYDKDF (reference sequence). This CDR3 spans 13 amino acids. This CDR3 is CATSPGTYYEQYF. CDR3 DNA: TGTGCCACCAGCCCCGGGACATACTACGAGCAGTACTTC.

V gene TRBV3-1 (or the pseudogene TRBV3-2) combines with J gene TRBJ1-5; 8 positions agree with TRBD1. This CDR3 contains 17 residues. The germline V gene has CDR1 LGHDT and CDR2 YNNKEL (reference sequence). The V segment lost 4 bases and the J segment 2 bases; nucleotides outside the gene matches: 10. The DNA of the CDR3 is TGTGCCAGCAGCCCGAACAGGGGGGCAAGGGGCAATCAGCCCCAGCATTTT. This encodes CASSPNRGARGNQPQHF.

V gene TRBV15 combines with J gene TRBJ2-7, with D uncertain. CDR3 length: 14 amino acids. The V and J ends lost 2 bases and 2 bases respectively, with 10 bases between them. The germline V gene encodes CDR1 LNHNV and CDR2 YYDKDF (reference sequence). This chain's CDR3 is CATSRTQEAYEQYF. CDR3 coding DNA: TGTGCCACCAGCAGAACCCAAGAGGCCTACGAGCAGTACTTC.

This clone showed up just a few times. The V call is TRBV19, the J call TRBJ1-5, with 9 nucleotides matching TRBD1. This CDR3 has 19 residues. Germline V lookup: CDR1 LNHDA, CDR2 SQIVND (reference sequence). V lost 6 bases to trimming and J lost 5 bases; unmatched junction nucleotides: 20. CDR3 bases: TGTGCCAGTAGCACCTTGGACGAACGGGACAGGGACGTGGATCAGCCCCAGCATTTT. Protein sequence: CASSTLDERDRDVDQPQHF. Combining the CDR3 with reference TRBV19 and TRBJ1-5 gives the whole variable domain DGGITQSPKYLFRKEGQNVTLSCEQNLNHDAMYWYRQDPGQGLRLIYYSQIVNDFQKGDIAEGYSVSREKKESFPLTVTSAQKNPTAFYLCASSTLDERDRDVDQPQHFGDGTRLSIL.

The chain links TRBV7-9 to TRBJ2-3; 8 bases agree with TRBD2. The CDR3 extends over 15 amino acids. Germline V gene lookup returns CDR1 SEHNR and CDR2 FQNEAQ (reference sequence). Unmatched junction bases numbered 4, after V lost 3 bases and J lost 2 bases. The chain's CDR3 is CASSFPRGVTDTQYF. DNA of the CDR3: TGTGCCAGCAGCTTTCCGCGGGGGGTCACAGATACGCAGTATTTT.

The chain links TRBV19 to TRBJ2-7; 10 positions agree with TRBD2. Germline V CDR1 and CDR2: LNHDA, SQIVND (reference sequence). J lost 5 bases, V lost 2 bases, and 9 bases had no gene match. The CDR3 is 16 residues long. CDR3 in DNA: TGTGCCAGTAGTATACGAGCTAGCGGGAGTGAGAACGAGCAGTACTTC. Translation: CASSIRASGSENEQYF.

The chain recombines TRBV27 with TRBJ1-2, with D uncertain. CDR1 MNHEY and CDR2 SMNVEV come from the germline V gene (reference sequence). The CDR3 covers 14 residues. V lost 6 bases and J 2 bases, leaving 13 bases between the germline ends. As DNA, the CDR3 is TGTGCCAGCAGCTCGAGGACGGCCAACTATGGCTACACCTTC. It encodes CASSSRTANYGYTF.

V usage is TRBV6-2 or TRBV6-3 and J usage is TRBJ2-4; 9 nucleotides agree with TRBD2. Germline values: CDR1 MNHEY, CDR2 SVGEGT. V was clipped by 4 bases and J by 13 bases; unmatched bases: 8. There are 13 residues in the CDR3. CDR3 in amino acids: CASSWTSEGTQYF. Written as DNA, the CDR3 is TGTGCCAGCAGTTGGACTAGCGAAGGGACGCAGTACTTC.

The rearrangement uses TRBV28 and TRBJ2-7, with D tentatively TRBD1 (6 bases). CDR1 is MDHEN, CDR2 SYDVKM, per germline. This CDR3 region has 14 residues. Deletions cut 4 bases from V and 5 bases from J, with 15 bases between. The CDR3: CASSYDRLKNEQYF. CDR3 coding DNA: TGTGCCAGCAGTTACGACAGGCTAAAAAACGAGCAGTACTTC. Looking up the rest from reference TRBV28 and TRBJ2-7 gives the full variable domain: DVKVTQSSRYLVKRTGEKVFLECVQDMDHENMFWYRQDPGLGLRLIYFSYDVKMKEKGDIPEGYSVSREKKERFSLILESASTNQTSMYLCASSYDRLKNEQYFGPGTRLTVT.

The chain combines TRBV19 with TRBJ2-7; 7 bases agree with TRBD1. With V trimmed by 5 bases and J by 2 bases, 12 bases remained unmatched. The germline V gene encodes CDR1 LNHDA and CDR2 SQIVND (reference sequence). The CDR3 is 16 residues long. This CDR3 is CASSRDWGQRAYEQYF. The CDR3 nucleotides read TGTGCCAGTAGTCGAGACTGGGGACAGCGAGCCTACGAGCAGTACTTC.

The V gene is TRBV6-2 or TRBV6-3, the J gene TRBJ2-1; 12 positions match TRBD1. Germline CDR1 and CDR2: MNHEY and SVGEGT. V shed 5 bases, J shed 7 bases, and the junction held 6 bases outside the gene matches. This CDR3 has 15 residues. CDR3 nucleotides: TGTGCCAGCAGTGCTCGGGACAGGGGGCTAAATGAGCAGTTCTTC. Translated, it gives CASSARDRGLNEQFF.

V and J are TRBV27 and TRBJ2-1; 11 bases align to TRBD2. CDR3 length: 14 amino acids. Per germline, CDR1 MNHEY and CDR2 SMNVEV (reference sequence). Trimming took 3 bases from V and 6 from J; bases not matched to a gene: 1. In DNA form, the CDR3 reads TGTGCCAGCAGTTTGGGGACTAGCGGCAATGAGCAGTTCTTC. Translated: CASSLGTSGNEQFF.

V gene TRBV5-4 combines with J gene TRBJ1-1, with D uncertain. V lost 0 bases and J lost 10, with 16 bases in between. The CDR3 sequence is 14 residues long. CDR1 SGHNT and CDR2 YYREEE come from the germline V gene (reference sequence). CDR3 region: CASSLEGLGLTAFF. CDR3 bases: TGTGCCAGCAGCTTGGAAGGGCTAGGGCTCACAGCTTTCTTT.

This chain uses TRBV2 with TRBJ2-3; 8 bases align to TRBD1. The CDR3 spans 16 residues. The V gene's germline CDR1 is SNHLY and CDR2 FYNNEI. Germline trimming cut 5 bases from V and 4 bases from J; bases unmatched to any gene: 11. CDR3 region: CASSFTTGVSADTQYF. CDR3 nucleotides: TGTGCCAGCAGTTTTACGACAGGGGTATCAGCAGATACGCAGTATTTT.

This chain uses TRBV15 with TRBJ1-1, with D perhaps TRBD1 (5 bases). Per germline, CDR1 LNHNV and CDR2 YYDKDF (reference sequence). Trimming stripped 0 bases from V and 3 bases from J, with 11 bases between. The CDR3 loop spans 15 amino acids. The CDR3 loop reads CATSRDQGGYTEAFF. The CDR3 DNA reads as TGTGCCACCAGCAGAGATCAGGGCGGTTACACTGAAGCTTTCTTT.